This T cell receptor (beta chain) was obtained from a study of blood T cell repertoires in COVID-19. Trimming removed 3 bases from V and 8 bases from J, with 10 bases in between. CDR3 length: 13 amino acids. TCRdb's table, derived via immunoSEQ multiplex PCR, lists solely in-frame clones and lacks some. The sample contains hundreds of thousands of clones, approximately 88% of which appear only once. The origin of this receptor is a woman aged 30 to 39 with acute COVID-19. The rearrangement joins TRBV12-3 or TRBV12-4 to TRBJ1-4, with D possibly matching TRBD1 (5 bases). The sequenced material came from PBMCs or T cells enriched from blood (not recorded which). The CDR3 bases are TGTGCCAGCAGTTTGGGGCAAGACGAAAAACTGTTTTTT. It specifies CASSLGQDEKLFF.